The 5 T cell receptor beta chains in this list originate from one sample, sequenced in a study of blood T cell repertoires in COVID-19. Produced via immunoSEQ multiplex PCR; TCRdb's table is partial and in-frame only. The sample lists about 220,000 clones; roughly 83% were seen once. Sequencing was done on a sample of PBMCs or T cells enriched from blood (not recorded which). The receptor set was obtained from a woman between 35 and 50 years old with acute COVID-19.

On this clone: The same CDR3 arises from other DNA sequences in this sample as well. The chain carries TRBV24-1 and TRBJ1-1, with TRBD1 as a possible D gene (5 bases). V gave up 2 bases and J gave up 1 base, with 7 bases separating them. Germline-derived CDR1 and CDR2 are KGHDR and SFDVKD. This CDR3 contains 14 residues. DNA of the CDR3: TGTGCCACCAGTGATTCAGGACAGAACACTGAAGCTTTCTTT. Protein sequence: CATSDSGQNTEAFF.

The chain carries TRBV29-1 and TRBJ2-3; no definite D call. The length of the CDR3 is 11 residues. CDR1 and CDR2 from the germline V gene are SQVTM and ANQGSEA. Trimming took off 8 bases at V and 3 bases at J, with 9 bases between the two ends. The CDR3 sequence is CSPFVTDTQYF. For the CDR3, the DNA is TGCAGCCCTTTTGTTACAGATACGCAGTATTTT.

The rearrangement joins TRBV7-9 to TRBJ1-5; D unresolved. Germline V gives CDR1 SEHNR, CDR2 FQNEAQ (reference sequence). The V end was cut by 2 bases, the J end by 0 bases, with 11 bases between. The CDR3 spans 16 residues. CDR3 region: CASSLRLGDSNQPQHF. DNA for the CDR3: TGTGCCAGCAGCTTACGTTTGGGAGATAGCAATCAGCCCCAGCATTTT. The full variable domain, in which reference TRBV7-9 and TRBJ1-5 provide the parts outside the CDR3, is DTGVSQNPRHKITKRGQNVTFRCDPISEHNRLYWYRQTLGQGPEFLTYFQNEAQLEKSRLLSDRFSAERPKGSFSTLEIQRTEQGDSAMYLCASSLRLGDSNQPQHFGDGTRLSIL.

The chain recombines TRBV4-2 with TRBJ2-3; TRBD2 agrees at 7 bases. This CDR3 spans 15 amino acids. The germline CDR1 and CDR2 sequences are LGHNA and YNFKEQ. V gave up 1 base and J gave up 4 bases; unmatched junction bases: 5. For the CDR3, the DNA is TGTGCCAGCAGCCAAGGAGTGGGGGGGGCAGATACGCAGTATTTT. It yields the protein CASSQGVGGADTQYF.

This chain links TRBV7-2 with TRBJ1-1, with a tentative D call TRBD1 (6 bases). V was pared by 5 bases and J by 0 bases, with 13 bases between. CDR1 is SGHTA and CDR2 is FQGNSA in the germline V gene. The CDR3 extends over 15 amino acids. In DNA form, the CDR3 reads TGTGCCAGCAGCCCAACTTACAGGGTGAACACTGAAGCTTTCTTT. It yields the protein CASSPTYRVNTEAFF.